These 8 T cell receptor beta chains were all obtained from the same sample, sequenced in a study of control samples from healthy donors and cancer patients. TCRdb keeps only in-frame clones here, not all; method: immunoSEQ multiplex PCR. The table lists about 120,000 clones, roughly 92% of them singletons, with around 5.4% in the top ten. The sequencing sample was made of blood. The source of these receptors is a young man in good health.

In this sample, this clone turned up once. This chain links TRBV6-5 with TRBJ1-2; D is possibly TRBD1 (6 bases). The germline CDR1 and CDR2 sequences are MNHEY and SVGAGI. V was pared by 8 bases and J by 4 bases, with 14 bases between. The CDR3 length is 13 residues. CDR3 sequence: CASSRQDFYGYTF. For the CDR3, the DNA is TGTGCCAGCTCCCGACAGGACTTCTATGGCTACACCTTC.

This sequence joins TRBV2 and TRBJ2-5; 8 nucleotides line up with TRBD2. The J segment lost 2 bases and the V segment lost 3 bases, leaving 2 bases of the junction unmatched. Germline loops: CDR1 SNHLY, CDR2 FYNNEI. The CDR3 has 14 residues. The CDR3 loop reads CASSEVAGQETQYF. As DNA, the CDR3 is TGTGCCAGCAGTGAGGTAGCGGGGCAAGAGACCCAGTACTTC.

CDR3 in DNA: TGCACCAGCAGCCAAGGTCTTCGTAGCGGGGGGCCCTCAGATACGCAGTATTTT. Protein sequence: CTSSQGLRSGGPSDTQYF. The chain links TRBV1 to TRBJ2-3; the DNA was not used to check the table's D call, TRBD2. TRBV1 is assigned pseudogene status. This CDR3 spans 18 amino acids.

The chain has TRBV5-1 and TRBJ1-2, with a weak D call TRBD1 (5 bases). The CDR3 runs 16 residues. The germline gives CDR1 SGHRS, CDR2 YFSETQ. V lost 3 bases to trimming and J lost 2 bases, with 17 bases between them. The CDR3 protein is CASSSPEPRDNYGYTF. The CDR3, as DNA: TGCGCCAGCAGCTCGCCAGAACCACGGGACAACTATGGCTACACCTTC.

The chain has TRBV7-2 and TRBJ2-1; TRBD2 agrees at 9 bases. The CDR3 is made up of 14 amino acids. Germline loops: CDR1 SGHTA, CDR2 FQGNSA. Trimming removed 1 base from V and 7 bases from J; junction bases left unmatched: 2. The CDR3 sequence is CASSLDSGGNEQFF. The CDR3 coding sequence is TGTGCCAGCAGCTTAGATAGCGGGGGAAATGAGCAGTTCTTC.

V usage is TRBV6-4 and J usage is TRBJ1-5; no clear D. Trimming pared 2 bases from V and 2 bases from J, leaving 16 bases between. From germline, CDR1 is MRHNA and CDR2 SNTAGT. CDR3 size: 17 residues. The CDR3 coding sequence is TGTGCCAGCAGTGACCTCAAGCGGCCAGAGCGCAATCAGCCCCAGCATTTT. The encoded protein is CASSDLKRPERNQPQHF.

This chain connects TRBV2 to TRBJ2-2; tentative D call: TRBD2 (6 bases). The CDR3 totals 15 residues. V lost 4 bases to trimming and J lost 5 bases, with 14 bases between them. CDR1 and CDR2 from the germline V gene are SNHLY and FYNNEI. The CDR3 protein is CASSVWGVQTGELFF. The CDR3 nucleotides are TGTGCCAGCAGTGTCTGGGGGGTTCAGACCGGGGAGCTGTTTTTT.

CDR3: CASSLDRTSGGEETQYF. The CDR3 DNA reads TGTGCCAGCAGCTTGGATCGGACTAGCGGGGGGGAAGAGACCCAGTACTTC. This chain links TRBV5-6 with TRBJ2-5; TRBD2 matches 15 bases. The CDR3 has 17 residues. With V trimmed by 0 bases and J by 3 bases, 3 bases remained unmatched. Per germline, CDR1 SGHDT and CDR2 YYEEEE.